This record looks at one TCR beta chain sequence and its context. Its binding antigen is unknown. Base qualities are missing; no much larger clone stands one base away. TCR cDNA was synthesized by 5'RACE template switching, through which a universal primer site and unique molecular identifiers were introduced. Priming for cDNA synthesis came from both the TCR alpha and TCR beta constant segments. Library amplification used two PCR steps, and the second PCR step added sample barcodes and sequencing adapters. Sequencing of the libraries was done on either Illumina HiSeq 2500 (2x100 bp) or NovaSeq (2x150 bp). Under the source paper's analysis protocol: Demultiplexing of reads and collapsing into UMI consensus sequences were performed with MIGEC, and V(D)J alignment was carried out with MiXCR. Clonotypes responding to the vaccine were identified with edgeR on replicate PBMC samples, with the criteria of FDR below 0.01 and a log2 fold change above 5 up to day 15. Bulk clonotypes were assigned CD4 or CD8 identity according to which sequenced CD4 or CD8 repertoire held them at higher abundance. Through fastp at Q25 and MiXCR, TCRdb rebuilt clones from the public reads, retaining in-frame beta chains. Rows with one shared CDR3 protein collapse into an entry with the most common genes and DNA. The V and J calls, along with clone size, are taken from TCRdb and not from the paper's own processing. This sample has 300,000 to 400,000 distinct CDR3 sequences in its table, and 8.1% of those were observed once. The leading ten clones occupy around 17% of the sample.

This entry comes from a study of T cells after yellow fever vaccination (dated by TCRdb to between 2018 and 2021). Regarding the study in general: The SMART-Seq v4 Ultra Low Input RNA kit was used to prepare libraries from fractions with low cell numbers. To follow T-cell clones before and after primary and booster YFV17D yellow fever vaccination, bulk TCR alpha and beta repertoires were sequenced over time. Two healthy male donors, one aged 18 to 30 and one aged 30 to 39 years, were included in the cohort. Blood was drawn at multiple timepoints before and after primary and secondary immunization, with bulk PBMC replicates and cell subsets isolated. Results and caveats for the whole study, not just this receptor: After the booster, most clones that had expanded after primary vaccination were detected again (almost 97% of CD4 and about 88% of CD8), suggesting broad maintenance of memory. A small fraction of clonotypes appeared in both the CD4 and CD8 compartments, likely as a result of convergent recombination. Because only two donors were included in the study, the extent to which the findings can be generalized is limited. Compared with the primary T-cell response, the secondary T-cell response was faster but weaker, reaching its peak on day 5 rather than on day 15. Because abundant contaminating clonotypes from the bulk population could be contained in FACS-sorted repertoires, computational filtering was required.

The CDR3 runs 17 residues from the cysteine to the phenylalanine. Just the 51-base CDR3 DNA is kept, in frame starting at base 1. Reading the germline V gene (reference sequence) gives CDR1 LNHDA and CDR2 SQIVND. V lost 7 bases and J lost 3 bases, and the count of bases not matched to a germline gene is 7. In light of the paper, this sample's treatment or condition label describes: live attenuated yellow fever vaccine strain. Two biological replicates of bulk PBMCs were collected at each blood-draw timepoint. PBMCs were isolated from peripheral blood using a standard Ficoll-Paque protocol. RNA was extracted with TriZol from bulk PBMCs, CD4 and CD8 fractions, and dextramer-positive and dextramer-negative fractions.

This material consisted of PBMCs, taken roughly 46 days after the first yellow fever vaccination. The chain links TRBV19 with TRBJ2-1, with 15 bases aligning to TRBD2. The source is a man younger than 35 who received the YFV17D yellow fever vaccine. Here the CDR3 is given as CASTSGTSGGFYNEQFF. The DNA sequence is TGTGCCAGTACTTCCGGGACTAGCGGGGGGTTCTACAATGAGCAGTTCTTC.